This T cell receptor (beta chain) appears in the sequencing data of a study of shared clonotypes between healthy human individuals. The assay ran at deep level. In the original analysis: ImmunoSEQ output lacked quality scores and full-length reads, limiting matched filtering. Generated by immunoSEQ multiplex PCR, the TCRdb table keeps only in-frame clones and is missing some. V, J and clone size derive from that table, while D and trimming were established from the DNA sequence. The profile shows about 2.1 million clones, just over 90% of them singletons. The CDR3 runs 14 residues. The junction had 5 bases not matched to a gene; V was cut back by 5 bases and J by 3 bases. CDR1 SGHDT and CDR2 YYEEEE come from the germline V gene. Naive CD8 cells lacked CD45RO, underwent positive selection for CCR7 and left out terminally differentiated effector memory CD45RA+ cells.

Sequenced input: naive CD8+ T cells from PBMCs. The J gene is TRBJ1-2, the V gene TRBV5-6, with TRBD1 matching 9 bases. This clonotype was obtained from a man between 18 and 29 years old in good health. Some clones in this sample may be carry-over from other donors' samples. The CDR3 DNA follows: TGTGCCAGCAGTCACAGGGGGCCCTACTATGGCTACACCTTC. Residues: CASSHRGPYYGYTF.